This T cell receptor (beta chain) comes out of a study of beta chain features in type 1 diabetes. This clone came up a few times. Antigen specificity is unknown. Reverse transcription of all isolated RNA meant that expressed TCRB transcripts were sequenced. The average read count of naive, central memory and regulatory T cell samples was approximately 3.9 million. Clones were read by immunoSEQ multiplex PCR, and TCRdb kept only the in-frame ones, dropping some. The sample yields around 500,000 clones, approximately 28% seen once. CD4+ cells of the naive, central memory, regulatory and stem cell-like memory types were sorted via CD45RO/CCR7/CD25/CD127/CD95/CD27. CDR1 and CDR2 from the germline V gene are SGDLS and YYNGEE. Trimming took 3 bases from V and 4 from J, leaving 6 bases between them. This CDR3 is 12 amino acids long. Study-wide results and limits: PCR might preferentially amplify shorter templates, equally in patients and controls. When VDJ junctions were examined, type 1 diabetes patients showed fewer insertions and more deletions.

The receptor was derived from a man between 18 and 35 years old in good health. Sequences were obtained from naive CD4+ T cells from blood. The genes are TRBV9 and TRBJ2-3; unclear D gene. In DNA, the CDR3 is TGTGCCAGCAGCGCGGAGTCAGATACGCAGTATTTT. This encodes CASSAESDTQYF.